These T cell receptor beta chains were read from a single sample in a study of vaccination effects on CD4 cells after COVID-19. Their specific antigens are unknown. Sequenced by immunoSEQ multiplex PCR; TCRdb stores in-frame clones only, minus some. The sample shows about 66,000 clones, more than 60% of them seen only once. The sample in question was CD4+ T cells from PBMCs cultured without peptide, obtained after COVID-19 vaccination. These receptors originate from a human donor who received a COVID-19 vaccine. Each CDR3 is given with its conserved first and last residue. The D gene is left open where the match is weak. Clone size is shown for a subset of rows, as once, few, many or a class of expanded clone.

v_gene,j_gene,abundance,d_gene,CDR3nt,CDR3aa
TRBV6-6,TRBJ1-3,-,-,TGTGCCAGCAGTTACTCACAGGCGAGAAACACCATATATTTT,CASSYSQARNTIYF
TRBV19,TRBJ2-1,-,-,TGTGCCAGTAGAGATACCTACAATGAGCAGTTCTTC,CASRDTYNEQFF
TRBV28,TRBJ1-5,-,-,TGTGCCAGCAGTTTGCAACCAGGGGTAAATCAGCCCCAGCATTTT,CASSLQPGVNQPQHF
TRBV19,TRBJ2-2,-,TRBD2,TGTGCCACAGGACTAGCGGGGGTTACAGGGGAGCTGTTTTTT,CATGLAGVTGELFF
TRBV7-2,TRBJ2-5,-,-,TGTGCCAGCAGCTTAACCCTCCCTGGGACCCAGTACTTC,CASSLTLPGTQYF
TRBV2,TRBJ2-5,once,TRBD2,TGTGCCAGCAGTGAAATTGCGGGGGTGGGAGAGACCCAGTACTTC,CASSEIAGVGETQYF
TRBV4-3,TRBJ1-6,-,-,TGCGCCAGCAGCCAGTCCAGGGGTTCCCCCCTCCACTTT,CASSQSRGSPLHF
TRBV5-5,TRBJ2-3,-,-,TGTGCCAGCAGCGACGGATCTAGCACAGATACGCAGTATTTT,CASSDGSSTDTQYF
TRBV3-1/TRBV3-2,TRBJ1-3,-,-,TGTGCCAGCAGCCAAGATATAGTAGTAGGGAACACCATATATTTT,CASSQDIVVGNTIYF
TRBV5-1,TRBJ1-4,few,-,TGCGCCAGCAGCTCAGAGGTAGCTGAAAAACTGTTTTTT,CASSSEVAEKLFF
TRBV24-1,TRBJ2-1,-,TRBD1,TGTGCCACCAGATCTACGGGGACAGGGGGCAGTGAGCAGTTCTTC,CATRSTGTGGSEQFF
TRBV10-3,TRBJ2-1,-,TRBD1,TGTGCCATCAGGGGACAGCATTACAATGAGCAGTTCTTC,CAIRGQHYNEQFF
TRBV5-8,TRBJ1-4,-,-,TGTGCCAGCAGCTTCGGTGGCGGCAGGGTGAGGGAAAAACTGTTTTTT,CASSFGGGRVREKLFF
TRBV9,TRBJ1-1,-,-,TGTGCCAGCAGCCCCTCCCCCGACAGAGGAGCTTTCTTT,CASSPSPDRGAFF
TRBV6-1,TRBJ2-1,-,TRBD2,TGTGCCAGCAGTGAAGCGGGGCGGGGGATCTACAATGAGCAGTTCTTC,CASSEAGRGIYNEQFF
TRBV30,TRBJ1-1,few,-,TGTGCCTGGAGTGTTTGGGGGGTGAACACTGAAGCTTTCTTT,CAWSVWGVNTEAFF
TRBV19,TRBJ1-2,-,-,TGTGCCAGTAGTATTTTCGCGGGCAGGGAGAGAGGCTACACCTTC,CASSIFAGRERGYTF
TRBV2,TRBJ2-1,-,-,TGTGCCAGCAGCCCGGGACTTAGCTACAATGAGCAGTTCTTC,CASSPGLSYNEQFF
TRBV6-1,TRBJ1-6,-,-,TGTGCCAGCAGTGAAGGACAGGTCCGACCCCTCCACTTT,CASSEGQVRPLHF
TRBV3-1/TRBV3-2,TRBJ1-5,-,-,TGTGCCAGCAGCCAAGAGGGGAGGGGTGGTGGCAATCAGCCCCAGCATTTT,CASSQEGRGGGNQPQHF
TRBV19,TRBJ2-4,-,TRBD1,TGTGCCAGTAGCGCTCCGGGACAGGGAATCAAAAACATTCAGTACTTC,CASSAPGQGIKNIQYF
TRBV18,TRBJ1-1,-,-,TGTGCCAGCTCCCCCGACGGAACAATGGCGAACACTGAAGCTTTCTTT,CASSPDGTMANTEAFF
TRBV7-6,TRBJ1-2,-,TRBD1,TGTGCCAGCAGCGCGGACAGGGGTTATGGCTACACCTTC,CASSADRGYGYTF
TRBV6-5,TRBJ2-6,-,-,TGTGCCAGCAGTCCGTCCCTTTCTGGGGCCAACGTCCTGACTTTC,CASSPSLSGANVLTF
TRBV28,TRBJ1-3,once,-,TGTGCCAGCAGTTCCTGGCCCATTACGGACGGAAACACCATATATTTT,CASSSWPITDGNTIYF
TRBV4-1,TRBJ1-1,few,-,TGCGCCAGCAGCCAAGGCCCTGAGGCCGGAGAGGGCACTGAAGCTTTCTTT,CASSQGPEAGEGTEAFF
TRBV5-6,TRBJ1-4,-,-,TGTGCCAGCCAGGGAAAGGGATGGGGCGAAAAACTGTTTTTT,CASQGKGWGEKLFF